This TCR beta chain was obtained from a study of T cell responses to AZD1222 COVID-19 vaccine. Here immunoSEQ multiplex PCR was the method, and the copy in TCRdb shows in-frame clones only, minus some. The sample records 100,000 to 150,000 clones, roughly 86% being singletons. V was trimmed by 2 bases and J by 5 bases, leaving 15 bases between them. The CDR3 is 15 residues long. Germline lookup yields CDR1 MNHEY and CDR2 SVGAGI. This TCR was recovered from an adult who received the AZD1222 COVID-19 vaccine. The input for sequencing was peripheral blood, taken 28 days after the second AZD1222 dose. The gene calls are TRBV6-5 and TRBJ1-2; D gene ambiguous. In DNA form, the CDR3 reads TGTGCCAGCAGTTACAAGGCGGCTCTTGGATATGGCTACACCTTC. Protein: CASSYKAALGYGYTF.